This is a list of T cell receptor beta chains from one sample in a study of T cell responses to AZD1222 COVID-19 vaccine. Sequenced by immunoSEQ multiplex PCR; TCRdb stores in-frame clones only, minus some. There are about 60,000 clones in the sample; more than 60% occur only once, and roughly 4% lies in the top ten. Sequenced material: peripheral blood, taken 28 days after the second AZD1222 dose. The source is an adult who received the AZD1222 COVID-19 vaccine. The CDR3 runs from the conserved cysteine through the conserved F or W. The D gene is left open where the match is weak. Clone size is stated in some rows and not others, as once, few, many or a class when expanded.

TGCGCCAGCAGCGGCGAGCAGGGGGCGAGGGAAAAACTGTTTTTT CASSGEQGAREKLFF TRBD1 TRBV5-1 - TRBJ1-4
TGTGCCAGCAGCTTAGAGGGGGACAGGGACGCCACTGAAGCTTTCTTT CASSLEGDRDATEAFF TRBD1 TRBV11-3 - TRBJ1-1
TGCAGTGCTAGTACAGGGGGCATCTATGGCTACACCTTC CSASTGGIYGYTF TRBD1 TRBV20-1 - TRBJ1-2
TGTGCCAGTATCGGGAACATGAACACTGAAGCTTTCTTT CASIGNMNTEAFF - TRBV19 - TRBJ1-1
TGTGCCAGCAAAGGAGGGAACCGGGAAAAACTGTTTTTT CASKGGNREKLFF - TRBV28 - TRBJ1-4
TGTGCCAGCAGTGGACAGGGTCAAGAGACCCAGTACTTC CASSGQGQETQYF TRBD1 TRBV2 - TRBJ2-5
TGTGCCAGCTCTTTAAGGGGGCGTGATCAGCCCCAGCATTTT CASSLRGRDQPQHF TRBD1 TRBV28 - TRBJ1-5
TGTGCCAGCAGCTCAACTGTTTCGGGGGGTTATGGCTACACCTTC CASSSTVSGGYGYTF - TRBV7-9 - TRBJ1-2
TGCGCCAGCAGCCAAACCGGGACAGGGATAGAGACCCAGTACTTC CASSQTGTGIETQYF TRBD1 TRBV4-1 once TRBJ2-5
TGCGCCAGCAGCCAGTCGACAGGGGTCGGAGGCGAGCAGTACTTC CASSQSTGVGGEQYF TRBD1 TRBV4-3 - TRBJ2-7
TGTGCCAGCAGCAGTACAGGGGATGCTTTCTTT CASSSTGDAFF TRBD1 TRBV7-9 - TRBJ1-1
TGTGCCAGTAGTATCCCAGGACAGGGGGGTAATTCACCCCTCCACTTT CASSIPGQGGNSPLHF TRBD1 TRBV19 - TRBJ1-6
TGTGCCAGCAGTTTTGGTGACAGAACTAATTCACCCCTCCACTTT CASSFGDRTNSPLHF - TRBV28 - TRBJ1-6
TGTGCCAGTAGCCCCTGGCAAGCGGCAAACAATGAGCAGTTCTTC CASSPWQAANNEQFF - TRBV19 - TRBJ2-1
TGTGCCAGTAGTATAGGTACAGGGACCCGGGCCCAGTACTTC CASSIGTGTRAQYF - TRBV19 - TRBJ2-5
TGCGCCAGCAGCCAAGATCTCTTGAGGTTGTCTAGGGGCTTCTACGAGCAGTACTTC CASSQDLLRLSRGFYEQYF - TRBV4-1 - TRBJ2-7
TGTGCCAGCAGTGAAGCGCCCAGCTACGAGCAGTACTTC CASSEAPSYEQYF - TRBV2 - TRBJ2-7
TGTGCCAGCAGCTTACTTTCCGCGGAATCCTATGGCTACACCTTC CASSLLSAESYGYTF - TRBV7-9 - TRBJ1-2
TGTGCCAGTAGCCTGATAAGGGTGGGTGAAGCTTTCTTT CASSLIRVGEAFF - TRBV5-6 - TRBJ1-1
TGTGCCAGCAGCCAACCATCTACTCCCTTAGGAAACACCATATATTTT CASSQPSTPLGNTIYF - TRBV4-2 - TRBJ1-3
TGCGCCAGCAGCCAAGAATTGGGAGGTCCTGATGTTAGTGGCGCCGAAGATACGCAGTATTTT CASSQELGGPDVSGAEDTQYF - TRBV4-3 few TRBJ2-3
TGTGCCAGTACTGACAGGGGATCCTCCCAAGAGACCCAGTACTTC CASTDRGSSQETQYF TRBD1 TRBV19 - TRBJ2-5